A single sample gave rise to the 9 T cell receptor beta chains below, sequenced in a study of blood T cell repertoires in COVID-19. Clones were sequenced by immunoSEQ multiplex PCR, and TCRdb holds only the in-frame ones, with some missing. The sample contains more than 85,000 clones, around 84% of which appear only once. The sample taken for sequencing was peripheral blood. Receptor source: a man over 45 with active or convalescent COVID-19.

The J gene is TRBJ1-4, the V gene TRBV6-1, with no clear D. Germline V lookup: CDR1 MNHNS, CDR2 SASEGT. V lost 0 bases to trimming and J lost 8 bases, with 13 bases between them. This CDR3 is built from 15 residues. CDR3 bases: TGTGCCAGCAGTGAAGCGTATTCCCGGAGGGAAAAACTGTTTTTT. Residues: CASSEAYSRREKLFF.

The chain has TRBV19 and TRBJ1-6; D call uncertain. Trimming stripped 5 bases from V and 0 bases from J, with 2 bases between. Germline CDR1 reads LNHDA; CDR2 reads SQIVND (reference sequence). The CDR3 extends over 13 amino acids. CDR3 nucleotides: TGTGCCAGTAGTTACTCCTATAATTCACCCCTCCACTTT. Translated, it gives CASSYSYNSPLHF.

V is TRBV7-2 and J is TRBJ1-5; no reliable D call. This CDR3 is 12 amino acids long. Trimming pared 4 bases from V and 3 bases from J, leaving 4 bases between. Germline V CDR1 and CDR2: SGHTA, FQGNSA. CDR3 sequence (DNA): TGTGCCAGCAGCTCTTACAATCAGCCCCAGCATTTT. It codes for CASSSYNQPQHF. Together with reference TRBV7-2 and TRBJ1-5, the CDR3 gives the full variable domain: GAGVSQSPSNKVTEKGKDVELRCDPISGHTALYWYRQSLGQGLEFLIYFQGNSAPDKSGLPSDRFSAERTGGSVSTLTIQRTQQEDSAVYLCASSSYNQPQHFGDGTRLSIL.

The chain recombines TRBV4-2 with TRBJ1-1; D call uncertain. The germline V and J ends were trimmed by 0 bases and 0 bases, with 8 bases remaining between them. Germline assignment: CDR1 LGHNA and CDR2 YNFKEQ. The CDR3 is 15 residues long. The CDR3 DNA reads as TGTGCCAGCAGCCAAGAACCAGACATGAACACTGAAGCTTTCTTT. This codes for CASSQEPDMNTEAFF.

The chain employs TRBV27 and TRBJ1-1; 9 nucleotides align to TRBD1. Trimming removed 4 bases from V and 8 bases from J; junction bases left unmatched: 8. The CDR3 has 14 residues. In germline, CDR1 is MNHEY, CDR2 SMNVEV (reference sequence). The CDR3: CASSSGTGMGEAFF. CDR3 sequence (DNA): TGTGCCAGCAGTTCCGGGACAGGGATGGGGGAAGCTTTCTTT.

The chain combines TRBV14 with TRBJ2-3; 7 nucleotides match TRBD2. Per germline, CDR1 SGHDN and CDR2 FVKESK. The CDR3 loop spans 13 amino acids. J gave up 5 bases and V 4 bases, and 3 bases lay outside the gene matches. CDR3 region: CASSRGGRDTQYF. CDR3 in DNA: TGTGCCAGCAGCCGGGGGGGACGAGATACGCAGTATTTT.

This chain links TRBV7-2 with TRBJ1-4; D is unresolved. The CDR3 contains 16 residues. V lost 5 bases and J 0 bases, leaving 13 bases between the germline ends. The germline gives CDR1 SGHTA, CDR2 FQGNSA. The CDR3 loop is CASSPSRFATNEKLFF. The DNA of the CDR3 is TGTGCCAGCAGCCCGAGTAGATTTGCAACTAATGAAAAACTGTTTTTT.

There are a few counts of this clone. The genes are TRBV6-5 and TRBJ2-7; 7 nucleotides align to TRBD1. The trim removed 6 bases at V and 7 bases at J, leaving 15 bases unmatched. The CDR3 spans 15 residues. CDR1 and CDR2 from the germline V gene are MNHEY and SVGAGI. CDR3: CASRPRQGSISEQYV. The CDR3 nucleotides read TGTGCCAGCAGACCAAGACAGGGCTCTATATCGGAGCAGTACGTC.

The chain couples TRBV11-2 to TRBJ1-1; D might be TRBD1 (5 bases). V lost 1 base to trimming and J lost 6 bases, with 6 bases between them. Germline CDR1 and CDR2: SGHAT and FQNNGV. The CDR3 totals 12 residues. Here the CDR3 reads CASSLAGPEAFF. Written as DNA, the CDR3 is TGTGCCAGCAGCTTAGCAGGGCCTGAAGCTTTCTTT.